This T cell receptor (beta chain) was identified during a study of blood T cell repertoires in COVID-19. Turning to the study itself: Samples came from the United States, Italy and Spain, spanning acute and convalescent COVID-19. T cells, B-cell-depleted T cells, or PBMCs provided the cDNA or gDNA that served as material.

This clone has ten or more counts. Original methodology: Estimation of nucleated cell counts was performed using reference gene primer amplification. The method was immunoSEQ multiplex PCR; TCRdb's version includes in-frame clones alone and lacks a portion of them. The DNA was the basis for D and trimming; V, J and clone size are from that table. The repertoire includes 400,000 to 450,000 clones, 70% to 90% of them detected once, and 1.4% sits in the top ten. The CDR3 consists of 16 residues. Trimming pared 4 bases from V and 0 bases from J, leaving 14 bases between. Germline lookup yields CDR1 MNHEY and CDR2 SMNVEV (reference sequence).

The genes are TRBV27 and TRBJ2-3, with unresolved D. This TCR was sampled from a woman aged 25 to 39 with active or convalescent COVID-19. The sequencing input was peripheral blood. The CDR3 sequence: CASSSPGFSSTDTQYF. The CDR3 region has the DNA TGTGCCAGCAGTTCTCCAGGATTTTCTAGCACAGATACGCAGTATTTT.